This TCR beta chain was recorded in a study of cytomegalovirus exposure and HLA in healthy donors. Whole-study findings and limits: TCR beta V segments were, for the most part, productive about 87% or about 30% of the time in an earlier analysis. The study assumed roughly uniform donor sequencing depth for presence/absence analyses.

V lost 1 base, J lost 0 bases, and 0 bases stayed unmatched. The length of the CDR3 is 14 residues. The germline V gene encodes CDR1 GTSNPN and CDR2 SVGIG (reference sequence). The PCR ran on 60 Vbeta and 13 Jbeta primers. Some clones are missing from TCRdb's copy, which holds only in-frame ones; the method was immunoSEQ multiplex PCR. The sample carries under 200,000 clones, around 75% recorded once. As regards this clone: Its cognate antigen is unknown.

The chain employs TRBV30 and TRBJ2-1; the match to TRBD2 covers 7 bases. The sample taken for sequencing was PBMCs. The clonotype comes from a woman aged 30 to 39 in good health and CMV-seropositive. As DNA, the CDR3 is TGTGCCTGGAGTGGGACTAGCTCCTACAATGAGCAGTTCTTC. Its protein product is CAWSGTSSYNEQFF.